This TCR beta chain originates from a study of a mutant IDH1 vaccine in newly diagnosed glioma. TCRdb's copy holds only in-frame clones and misses some; the assay was immunoSEQ multiplex PCR. The table records 50,000 to 65,000 clones, around 87% of them present only once. The count of this clone is one. Antigen unknown. The sample holds other DNA sequences that translate to the same CDR3. Time point meaning: week 23, last vaccination. With topical imiquimod, each dose of the vaccine consisted of 300 ug of mutant IDH1 20-mer peptide. There were new WHO grade 3 or 4 astrocytomas in the donors, and these were IDH1-mutant and ATRX-lost. The sequence came from a man aged 40-50 years with glioma. The specimen comprised PBMCs, sampled from a glioma patient whose treatment included an IDH1 peptide vaccine.

The CDR3 loop is CASSLQGGGYTF. The CDR3 DNA is TGTGCCAGCAGTTTACAGGGTGGTGGCTACACCTTC. This rearrangement joins TRBV28 to TRBJ1-2, with D maybe TRBD1 (5 bases). Per the germline V gene, CDR1 is MDHEN and CDR2 is SYDVKM. The CDR3 extends over 12 amino acids. V gave up 2 bases and J gave up 7 bases, with 8 bases separating them.